This record looks at one T cell receptor (beta chain) sequence and its context. Germline loops: CDR1 KGHSH, CDR2 LQKENI. The CDR3 consists of 14 residues. Germline trimming cut 3 bases from V and 4 bases from J; bases unmatched to any gene: 5. The data stem from a study of graft-versus-host responses after intestinal transplantation. Sequencing was performed with immunoSEQ multiplex PCR; in TCRdb, only in-frame clones are kept and a portion is missing. The table lists 95,000 to 100,000 clones, about 82% of them singletons. The sample here was PBMCs, taken 255 days after intestinal transplant. The genes are TRBV18 and TRBJ1-2; TRBD1 agrees at 7 bases. The TCR was taken from a human patient who received an intestinal transplant, so some T cells may come from the graft donor. The CDR3 loop reads CASSPGTEAYGYTF. For the CDR3, the DNA is TGTGCCAGCTCACCCGGGACAGAAGCCTATGGCTACACCTTC.